This T cell receptor (beta chain) originates from a study of response to subunit inactivated influenza vaccine (dated by TCRdb to 2016 to 2019). At the level of the whole study: To follow how T cells responded to a trivalent subunit inactivated influenza vaccine, the researchers relied on deep quantitative profiling of the T cell receptor repertoire.

General findings and caveats noted by the study authors: According to the authors, only a limited number of new T cells may be recruited by each seasonal influenza vaccination.

In the case of this clonotype: Its target antigen remains unknown. Within one base of it there is no much larger clone, and no base qualities were kept.

After removal of 1 base from V and 1 base from J, the junction retains 5 bases not matched to a gene. As encoded in the germline V gene (reference sequence), CDR1 is SEHNR while CDR2 is FQNEAQ. Including the terminal cysteine and phenylalanine, the CDR3 comprises 16 residues. Here the CDR3 DNA is all that survives: 48 bases in frame from base 1. Receptor libraries were prepared by RT-PCR. For sequencing, an Illumina HiSeq 2500 was employed. The public sequencing data were trimmed at Q25 with fastp and processed into clonotypes with MiXCR by TCRdb, which kept only in-frame beta chains. Each entry is one CDR3 protein sequence, shown with its most common DNA and genes. In all, the sample holds around 600,000 distinct CDR3 sequences, and 10% to 12% of those were seen once. About 11% of the sample is in the top ten clones. The sample also formed part of further work on T cells expressing NK-cell markers. As that second paper reports: 5'RACE template switching, by which a universal primer site and unique molecular identifiers were added, was used to make TCR beta cDNA libraries. Three sorted T-cell subsets (CD3+CD56+NKG2C+, CD3+CD56+NKG2C- and CD3+CD56-NKG2C+) from under 10 donors had their TCR beta-chain repertoires profiled. Seven of the eight sequenced donors were HCMV-seropositive and one was HCMV-seronegative. To restrict sorting to alphabetaTCR-expressing T cells, an anti-gammadeltaTCR antibody was added in several experiments. In roughly six donors, the dominant CD3+CD56+NKG2C+ clonotypes ranked among the top 10 CD8+ clonotypes, making up about 1.0-7.5% of CD8+ T cells. Those dominant clonotypes were again the most abundant among CD3+CD56-NKG2C+ cells in a few donors, at about 28.3-60.1%. Whether the expanded NKG2C-expressing T cell clones were specific for HCMV antigens was left unclear. All eight donors whose samples were sequenced were randomly selected healthy volunteers, three of them men and five women. To determine HCMV serostatus, a commercial ELISA kit was used to detect HCMV-specific IgG in serum. Peripheral blood mononuclear cells were isolated from blood by Ficoll density gradient centrifugation. For a handful of donors, bulk peripheral blood T-cell repertoires were also sequenced from unsorted PBMC. Priming for cDNA synthesis came from the TCR beta constant segment, and two successive PCR amplification steps followed. Libraries were sequenced as 2 x 150 bp reads on Illumina HiSeq 2000/2500, MiSeq or NextSeq. MIGEC handled demultiplexing of the reads and grouping by UMI, while MiTCR was used to assemble and quantify clonotypes. To exclude erroneous sequences, only TCR cDNA sequences supported by at least two reads were retained. The tcR package was used for downstream repertoire analysis, with clonotypes matched between fractions based on CDR3 nucleotide sequence plus V segment. VDJmatch was used to annotate antigen specificity against VDJdb, with one amino acid substitution in CDR3 allowed.

The chain uses TRBV7-9 and TRBJ2-5, and TRBD2 matches 8 of the central bases. This sequence was found in a man between 45 and 60 years old who received an inactivated influenza vaccine. Donor details come from another sample of the same person, matched by shared clones. This sample comprised PBMCs from blood, obtained on the day of vaccination. The DNA sequence is TGTGCCAGCAGCTTAGGAAGCGGGGGAGCCCAAGAGACCCAGTACTTC. This gives the protein CASSLGSGGAQETQYF.